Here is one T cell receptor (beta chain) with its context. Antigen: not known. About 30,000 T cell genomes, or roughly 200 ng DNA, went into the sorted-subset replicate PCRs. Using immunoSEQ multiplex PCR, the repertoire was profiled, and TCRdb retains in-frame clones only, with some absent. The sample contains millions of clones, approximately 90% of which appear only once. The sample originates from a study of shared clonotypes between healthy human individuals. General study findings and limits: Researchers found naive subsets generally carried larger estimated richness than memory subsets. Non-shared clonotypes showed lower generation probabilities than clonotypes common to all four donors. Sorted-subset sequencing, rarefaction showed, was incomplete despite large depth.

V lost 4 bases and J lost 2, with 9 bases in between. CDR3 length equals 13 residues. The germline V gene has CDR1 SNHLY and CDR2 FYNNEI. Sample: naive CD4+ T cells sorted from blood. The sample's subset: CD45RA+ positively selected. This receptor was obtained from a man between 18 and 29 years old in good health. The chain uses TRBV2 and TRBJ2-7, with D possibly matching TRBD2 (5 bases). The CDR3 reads CASSGEGAYEQYF. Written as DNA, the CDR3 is TGTGCCAGCAGTGGCGAGGGTGCCTACGAGCAGTACTTC.